Below, 18 T cell receptor beta chains from the same sample are listed, as sequenced in a study of T cell responses to AZD1222 COVID-19 vaccine. Using immunoSEQ multiplex PCR, the repertoire was profiled, and TCRdb retains in-frame clones only, with some absent. The table includes fewer than 120,000 clones, roughly 90% detected once. Sequencing was performed on peripheral blood, taken on day 0 of AZD1222 vaccination. The receptor set was obtained from an adult in good health.

This chain links TRBV9 with TRBJ1-1; 9 bases map to TRBD1. This CDR3 comprises 15 residues. Trimming removed 3 bases from V and 5 bases from J; junction bases left unmatched: 8. Germline V gene sequence: CDR1 SGDLS, CDR2 YYNGEE. Here the CDR3 DNA reads TGTGCCAGCAGCGGGTATCGGGACAGGGTTACTGAAGCTTTCTTT. Translated: CASSGYRDRVTEAFF.

The chain combines TRBV14 with TRBJ1-2; the D is unclear. CDR1 is SGHDN and CDR2 is FVKESK in the germline V gene. This CDR3 has 15 amino acids. Trimming took off 0 bases at V and 1 base at J, with 9 bases between the two ends. The CDR3 reads CASSQDMGRNYGYTF. CDR3 DNA: TGTGCCAGCAGCCAAGATATGGGTCGTAACTATGGCTACACCTTC. Filled out from reference TRBV14 and TRBJ1-2, the complete variable domain reads EAGVTQFPSHSVIEKGQTVTLRCDPISGHDNLYWYRRVMGKEIKFLLHFVKESKQDESGMPNNRFLAERTGGTYSTLKVQPAELEDSGVYFCASSQDMGRNYGYTFGSGTRLTVV.

The CDR3: CASSSDLYGYTF. The CDR3 DNA is TGTGCCAGCAGTTCCGACCTGTATGGCTACACCTTC. The chain recombines TRBV28 with TRBJ1-2; D is unclear. Germline V gene data show CDR1 as MDHEN and CDR2 as SYDVKM. With 4 bases removed from V and 5 bases from J, the gap between germline ends came to 8 bases. This CDR3 contains 12 residues.

The rearrangement uses TRBV15 and TRBJ1-6, with 7 positions matching TRBD1. Unmatched junction bases numbered 5, after V lost 8 bases and J lost 7 bases. Germline V CDR1 and CDR2: LNHNV, YYDKDF (reference sequence). The CDR3 is 13 amino acids. CDR3 sequence (DNA): TGTGCCACCGCCGACAGGGAAAATTCACCCCTCCACTTT. It is translated as CATADRENSPLHF.

This chain uses TRBV6-6 with TRBJ2-5, with a tentative D call TRBD1 (6 bases). Germline V gives CDR1 MNHNY, CDR2 SVGAGI (reference sequence). The CDR3 sequence is 13 residues long. Trimming stripped 2 bases from V and 4 bases from J, with 8 bases between. The DNA of the CDR3 is TGTGCCAGCAGTTACCAGGGGACAGAGACCCAGTACTTC. It translates to CASSYQGTETQYF.

This clone showed up just once. The chain links TRBV11-3 to TRBJ2-2; unclear D gene. CDR1 and CDR2 from the germline V gene are SGHNT and YENEEA. Trimming stripped 2 bases from V and 5 bases from J, with 0 bases between. The CDR3 covers 11 residues. CDR3 bases: TGTGCCAGCAGCTTAACCGGGGAGCTGTTTTTT. The encoded protein is CASSLTGELFF.

This clone was found a few times. The V call is TRBV4-2, the J call TRBJ2-1; D might be TRBD2 (6 bases). The CDR3 has 15 residues. The germline V and J ends were trimmed by 1 base and 6 bases, with 13 bases remaining between them. CDR1 is LGHNA, CDR2 YNFKEQ, per germline. The CDR3 region is CASSQGAGGRNEQFF. CDR3 nucleotides: TGTGCCAGCAGCCAAGGGGCCGGGGGACGCAATGAGCAGTTCTTC.

This CDR3 is CASSFRGYGYTF. Here the CDR3 DNA reads TGTGCCAGCAGTTTTCGGGGCTATGGCTACACCTTC. The chain combines TRBV12-3 or TRBV12-4 with TRBJ1-2, with D unresolved. The CDR3 loop spans 12 amino acids. The ends were cut back, 3 bases at V and 4 bases at J, with 6 bases in the middle.

The V gene is TRBV11-2, the J gene TRBJ1-1; D not resolved. The CDR3 runs 14 residues. Germline V gene lookup returns CDR1 SGHAT and CDR2 FQNNGV. V was cut by 1 base and J by 12 bases, with 18 bases left in between. CDR3 in amino acids: CASSLGGAGTSTFF. The CDR3 nucleotides read TGTGCCAGCAGCTTAGGCGGAGCGGGCACGTCTACTTTCTTT.

The chain has TRBV14 and TRBJ1-1; D is unclear. The germline V gene has CDR1 SGHDN and CDR2 FVKESK. CDR3 size: 16 residues. Trimming left V 2 bases short and J 2 bases short, with 15 bases between. CDR3 nucleotides: TGTGCCAGCAGCCAAAACCCTCAGACAAGTAACACTGAAGCTTTCTTT. Translated: CASSQNPQTSNTEAFF.

The chain is built from TRBV6-5 and TRBJ1-6; 8 bases line up with TRBD1. The CDR3 runs 16 residues. CDR1 is MNHEY and CDR2 is SVGAGI in the germline V gene. J lost 7 bases, V lost 0 bases, and 5 bases had no gene match. The CDR3 loop reads CASSYSRNRGNSPLHF. For the CDR3, the DNA is TGTGCCAGCAGTTACTCTCGGAACAGGGGGAATTCACCCCTCCACTTT.

V usage is TRBV29-1 and J usage is TRBJ2-7, with D perhaps matching TRBD1 or TRBD2 (6 bases each). Trimming took off 4 bases at V and 3 bases at J, with 13 bases between the two ends. Germline CDR1 SQVTM, CDR2 ANQGSEA. The length of the CDR3 is 13 residues. CDR3 protein: CSVGGRGIYEQYF. For the CDR3, the DNA is TGCAGCGTTGGGGGGCGCGGGATCTACGAGCAGTACTTC.

The rearrangement uses TRBV7-2 and TRBJ2-6; D is unclear. The germline V and J ends were trimmed by 2 bases and 0 bases, with 8 bases remaining between them. The CDR3 is 16 amino acids. Germline CDR1 and CDR2: SGHTA and FQGNSA. The CDR3 reads CASSLRHPSGANVLTF. CDR3 DNA sequence: TGTGCCAGCAGCTTAAGGCACCCCTCTGGGGCCAACGTCCTGACTTTC. The full variable domain, its missing parts supplied by reference TRBV7-2 and TRBJ2-6, is GAGVSQSPSNKVTEKGKDVELRCDPISGHTALYWYRQSLGQGLEFLIYFQGNSAPDKSGLPSDRFSAERTGGSVSTLTIQRTQQEDSAVYLCASSLRHPSGANVLTFGAGSRLTVL.

This chain joins TRBV5-1 and TRBJ1-4; 8 positions match TRBD1. This CDR3 is 13 amino acids long. The ends lost 8 bases at V and 4 bases at J; junction bases unmatched: 4. Germline V gene data show CDR1 as SGHRS and CDR2 as YFSETQ. CDR3 bases: TGCGCCAGTAGAGGACAGGGTAATGAAAAACTGTTTTTT. As protein: CASRGQGNEKLFF.

The V gene is TRBV25-1, the J gene TRBJ2-2, with 8 bases aligning to TRBD1. The V segment lost 8 bases and the J segment 4 bases; nucleotides outside the gene matches: 6. The CDR3 has 14 amino acids. Per germline, CDR1 MGHDK and CDR2 SYGVNS. The CDR3 loop reads CASSPGTGTGELFF. The CDR3 DNA sequence: TGTGCCAGCTCTCCCGGGACAGGCACCGGGGAGCTGTTTTTT.

The rearrangement links TRBV13 to TRBJ1-6; perhaps TRBD1 as D (5 bases). Deletions cut 3 bases from V and 8 bases from J, with 14 bases between. The CDR3 extends over 15 amino acids. CDR1 PRHDT and CDR2 FYEKMQ come from the germline V gene (reference sequence). CDR3 residues: CASSLGVAGHSPLHF. DNA for the CDR3: TGTGCCAGCAGCTTGGGGGTTGCTGGACATTCACCCCTCCACTTT.

V usage is TRBV11-2 and J usage is TRBJ1-4, with D unresolved. The CDR3 covers 14 residues. Germline V CDR1 and CDR2: SGHAT, FQNNGV. Trimming took 1 base from V and 3 from J, leaving 6 bases between them. The CDR3 DNA reads as TGTGCCAGCAGCTTAGGGCTTTCTAATGAAAAACTGTTTTTT. Protein product: CASSLGLSNEKLFF.

The V call is TRBV5-6, the J call TRBJ1-5; D gene uncertain. The CDR3 has 14 residues. Trimming removed 2 bases from V and 3 bases from J, with 9 bases in between. Germline lookup yields CDR1 SGHDT and CDR2 YYEEEE. CDR3 sequence reads: CASSLGSSNQPQHF. The CDR3 nucleotides are TGTGCCAGCAGCTTAGGTAGTTCCAATCAGCCCCAGCATTTT. The full variable domain, in which reference TRBV5-6 and TRBJ1-5 provide the parts outside the CDR3, is DAGVTQSPTHLIKTRGQQVTLRCSPKSGHDTVSWYQQALGQGPQFIFQYYEEEERQRGNFPDRFSGHQFPNYSSELNVNALLLGDSALYLCASSLGSSNQPQHFGDGTRLSIL.